This T cell receptor beta chain originates from a study of blood T cell repertoires in COVID-19. On the study more broadly: T cells, B-cell-depleted T cells, or PBMCs provided the cDNA or gDNA that served as material.

Authors' analysis steps: The assay estimated nucleated cells by amplifying reference gene primers. Sequenced by immunoSEQ multiplex PCR; TCRdb stores in-frame clones only, minus some. V, J and clone size are those of that table, while D and trimming were read from the DNA. This table holds 130,000 or so clones, roughly 80% found once. V was trimmed by 5 bases and J by 5 bases, leaving 15 bases between them. This CDR3 has 14 amino acids. Germline CDR1 and CDR2: SGHNT and YENEEA. The sequence derives from a human donor in a cohort sampled during active COVID-19. The material sequenced was peripheral blood. The chain has TRBV11-3 and TRBJ1-1; D perhaps matches TRBD1 (5 bases). CDR3: CASSPSRGGTEAFF. The CDR3 DNA is TGTGCCAGCAGCCCCTCGAGGGGAGGGACTGAAGCTTTCTTT.